These 5 T cell receptor beta chains originate from one sample sequenced in a study of beta chain features in type 1 diabetes. Of the isolated RNA, all was reverse transcribed, and so the sequenced material was expressed TCRB transcripts. Data came from immunoSEQ multiplex PCR; TCRdb stores just in-frame clones and leaves some out. The table lists under 800,000 clones, 15% to 19% of them singletons. Material for sequencing was naive CD4+ T cells from blood. The receptors here all came from a man aged 18 to 29 in good health.

J is TRBJ2-1 and V is TRBV9; tentative D call: TRBD1 (5 bases). CDR3 length equals 14 residues. From germline, CDR1 is SGDLS and CDR2 YYNGEE. Trimming took 0 bases from V and 7 from J, leaving 11 bases between them. CDR3: CASSVGQGWNEQFF. CDR3 DNA sequence: TGTGCCAGCAGCGTAGGGCAGGGTTGGAATGAGCAGTTCTTC.

CDR3 DNA sequence: TGTGCCAGCAGACGGTCGGGGGAAAAACTGTTTTTT. Translated: CASRRSGEKLFF. The chain links TRBV6-5 to TRBJ1-4; D gene uncertain. CDR3 size: 12 residues. V lost 6 bases and J 8 bases, leaving 10 bases between the germline ends. Per germline, CDR1 MNHEY and CDR2 SVGAGI.

This clone has only a few counts. The chain is built from TRBV23-1 and TRBJ1-4, with 7 bases lining up with TRBD1. TRBV23-1 is classed as an ORF, of uncertain function. The CDR3 is made up of 15 amino acids. V trimming: 9 bases; J trimming: 7 bases; junction bases outside the gene matches: 14. CDR3 amino acids: CARPTGPPHGEKLFF. In nucleotides, the CDR3 is TGCGCCAGGCCGACAGGGCCCCCTCATGGTGAAAAACTGTTTTTT.

This clone appeared a few times. V and J are TRBV28 and TRBJ2-1, with D possibly being TRBD1 or TRBD2 (6 bases each). Trimming shortened V by 10 bases and J by 5 bases, and 24 bases separated the two germline ends. This CDR3 region has 16 residues. Germline assignment: CDR1 MDHEN and CDR2 SYDVKM. The CDR3 loop is CATSDRRGIAHNEQFF. The CDR3 DNA is TGTGCCACCTCTGACCGGAGGGGGATCGCCCACAATGAGCAGTTCTTC. Looking up the rest from reference TRBV28 and TRBJ2-1 gives the full variable domain: DVKVTQSSRYLVKRTGEKVFLECVQDMDHENMFWYRQDPGLGLRLIYFSYDVKMKEKGDIPEGYSVSREKKERFSLILESASTNQTSMYLCATSDRRGIAHNEQFFGPGTRLTVL.

This rearrangement joins TRBV29-1 to TRBJ1-1; 8 bases line up with TRBD1. With V trimmed by 6 bases and J by 1 base, 7 bases remained unmatched. Germline V CDR1 and CDR2: SQVTM, ANQGSEA. The CDR3 is 14 residues long. The DNA for the CDR3 is TGCAGCGTAAGGACAGGGCGGGCGAACACTGAAGCTTTCTTT. The encoded protein is CSVRTGRANTEAFF.